This T cell receptor (beta chain) comes out of a study of blood T cell repertoires in COVID-19 (dated by TCRdb to 2019 to 2021). About the investigation overall: Samples covering the acute and convalescent phases of COVID-19 were provided by collaborators in the United States, Italy and Spain. The dataset comprised deeply sampled blood TCRbeta repertoires from subjects exposed to, actively infected with, or recovered from COVID-19. The repertoires were released in a freely available public database meant as a resource for research on the immune response to SARS-CoV-2. The samples were drawn from two sources: the first 160 participants of the ongoing ImmuneRACE study, and over 1,000 subjects contributed by 6 global collaborators. Nearly every sample came with metadata listing a de-identified subject ID, COVID-19 status, age in years and sex. HLA class I and class II types, where available, came from metadata supplied by the sample provider rather than from assay-based typing. The material from the prospective study consisted of cDNA or gDNA derived from T cells, B-cell-depleted T cells, or PBMCs. The study at large found these results: How much clinical and demographic metadata was included differed by source and by participant, and the metadata was provided uncurated.

TCRbeta CDR3 regions were amplified from genomic DNA by means of the immunoSEQ Assay, a bias-controlled multiplex PCR. The paper's data handling went like this. The number of nucleated cells in each sample was estimated by amplification of reference gene primers within the assay. Sequence reads were collapsed and filtered to measure the absolute abundance of every unique TCRbeta CDR3 rearrangement. For each sample, productive Simpson clonality was calculated as the square root of Simpson's diversity index across productive rearrangements. TCRdb mirrors the immuneACCESS table, restricted to in-frame sequences. Some clones are absent from its copies; in checked studies, under half trace to an unresolved V gene, and the reason for the others is unknown. V, J and clone size derive from that table, while D and trimming were established from the DNA sequence. The sample records some 330,000 clones, over 85% of which are singletons. Around 1.9% of the sample is in the top ten clones.

V drops 7 bases and J drops 3 bases, leaving 15 bases in between. From a lookup of the germline V gene (reference sequence), CDR1 and CDR2 are LNHDA and SQIVND. Taken from cysteine to phenylalanine, the CDR3 has 14 residues. Only CDR3 DNA is held: 42 bases, read in frame from base 1. For this clone: Its target antigen remains unknown. No quality values exist for individual bases; no much larger clone is one base distant.

One collaborating source in Seattle enrolled patients during active infection and followed them longitudinally through the course of disease. Each collaborating institution followed its own protocols to collect whole blood in K2EDTA tubes. Collaborator samples were shipped for TCRbeta analysis as frozen whole blood, isolated PBMCs, or DNA extracted from either sample type. The chain uses TRBV19 and TRBJ1-2, with an unclear D gene assignment. The sequenced sample consisted of peripheral blood. This sequence was found in a woman in her 30s with COVID-19, enrolled during active disease. For the CDR3, the sequence is CASTPAAGDYGYTF. The bases read TGTGCCAGTACCCCCGCTGCGGGCGACTATGGCTACACCTTC.